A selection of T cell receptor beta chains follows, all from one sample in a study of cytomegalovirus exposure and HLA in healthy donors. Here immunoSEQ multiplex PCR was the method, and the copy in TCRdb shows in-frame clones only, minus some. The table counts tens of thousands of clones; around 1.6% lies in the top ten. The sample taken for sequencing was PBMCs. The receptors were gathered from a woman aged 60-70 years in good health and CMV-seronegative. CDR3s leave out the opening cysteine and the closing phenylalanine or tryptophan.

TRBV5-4	ASRPGGTGGSEQY
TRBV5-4	ASSLAGTTQTQY
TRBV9	ASSVLSVAAIYEQY
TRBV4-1	ASSQDAGGGGTDTQY
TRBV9	ASSEGPGRGEQF
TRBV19	ASSPTRMASGSVADTQY
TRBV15	ATSSRGRSEKLF
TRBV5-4	ASSLSTGHSTEAF
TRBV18	ASSPAGTRDTGELF
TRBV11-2	ASSPNSRLEKLF
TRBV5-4	ASSYSGQGRYEQY
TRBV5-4	ASRPLAGATYEQY
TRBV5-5	ASSLVGGVYGYT
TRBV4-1	ASSPLMKTGYTEAF
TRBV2	ASKTGLDTEAF
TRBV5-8	ASSPTGTGNYGYT
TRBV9	ASSVGYSGELF
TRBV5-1	ASSLGAYELTEAF
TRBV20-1	SAARDRQF
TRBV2	ASSELAGAWEQY
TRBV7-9	ASSSGGSGNTIY
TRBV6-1	ASSEGLYGYT
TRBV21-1	ASSTRLAGGPNNEQF
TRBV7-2	ASSFPGLGQPQH
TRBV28	ASSLEQGPSEQY
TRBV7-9	ASSFGSSGTSSYEQY
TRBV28	ASSEDRRRGETQY
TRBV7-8	ASSLDRDYGYT
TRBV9	ASSPLPGTRNNEQF
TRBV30	ARDGGAGNTIY
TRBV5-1	ASSLGDRATNEKLF
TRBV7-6	ASSPELLAGGPSEQY
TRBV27	ASSLDRGTGELF
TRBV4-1	ASSQDTRTGGNYGYT
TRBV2	ASQRQYTGELF
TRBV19	ASSSTGLRSYGYT
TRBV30	AWSHLLAGGPNEQY
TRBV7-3	ASSLTRTSVYTGELF
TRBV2	ASSEGGLGQY
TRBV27	ASRRPGASGLYEQY
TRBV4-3	ASSQDRGQPFNYGYT
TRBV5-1	ASSSDSYEQY
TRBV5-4	ASSLALDGRGKETQY
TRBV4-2	ASSQEPSGSKETQY
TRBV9	ASGLYGTYNEQF
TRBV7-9	ASSPTGPGGNTIY
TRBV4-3	ASSLGTLNTGELF
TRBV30	AWSAPRAVGEKLF
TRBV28	ASSLGLTYNEQF
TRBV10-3	AATGGRDTEAF
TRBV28	ASSFQYGYT
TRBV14	ASSQAQETDTQY
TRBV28	ASSLSVGTDTQY
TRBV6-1	ASSEELAGVYNEQF
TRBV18	ASSPRSNTGELF
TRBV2	ASIQGEDYGYT
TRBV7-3	ASSLGEGTEQF
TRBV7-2	ASSFGTSGNEQF
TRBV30	AWGVQGNYGYT